This T cell receptor (beta chain) emerged from a study of Ad26.COV2.S vaccination and SARS-CoV-2 variants. Across the study: Intramuscular Ad26.COV2.S at 5x10^10 or 1x10^11 viral particles.

This sample's treatment: some 20 received Ad26.COV2.S at low or high dose, single or two shots; 5 received placebo; per-sample allocation not given. Specimen acquisition occurred on day 63 following the initial vaccine or placebo injection. V dropped 1 base and J dropped 6 bases, with 13 bases sitting between them. CDR3 length: 15 residues. CDR1 and CDR2 (germline): LGHDT, YNNKEL (reference sequence). The protocol was immunoSEQ multiplex PCR, while the TCRdb copy is restricted to in-frame clones and leaves out a portion. Found here are approximately 280,000 clones, over 75% of them singletons; the top ten hold more than 2.5%.

This receptor was taken from a person aged 18-65 years who received the Ad26.COV2.S COVID-19 vaccine or a placebo. This chain links TRBV3-1 (or the pseudogene TRBV3-2) with TRBJ1-5; no clear D. The input for sequencing was peripheral blood, taken in a trial of Ad26.COV2.S vaccine versus placebo. The CDR3 spells CASSQGSSVGQPQHF. CDR3 sequence (DNA): TGTGCCAGCAGCCAAGGGTCTAGCGTTGGTCAGCCCCAGCATTTT.